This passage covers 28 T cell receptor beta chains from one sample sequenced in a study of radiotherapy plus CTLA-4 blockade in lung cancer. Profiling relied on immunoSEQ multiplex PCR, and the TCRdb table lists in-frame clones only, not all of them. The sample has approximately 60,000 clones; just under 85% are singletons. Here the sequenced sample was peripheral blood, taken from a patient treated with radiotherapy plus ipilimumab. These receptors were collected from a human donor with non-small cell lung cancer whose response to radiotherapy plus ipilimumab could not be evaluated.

Here the CDR3 DNA reads TGTGCCAGCAGCCCAGAAAGCGGGAGGTTTTTTGATACGCAGTATTTT. Protein: CASSPESGRFFDTQYF. V and J are TRBV9 and TRBJ2-3, with 9 bases aligning to TRBD2. CDR1 and CDR2 from the germline V gene are SGDLS and YYNGEE. This CDR3 has 16 amino acids. The trim removed 4 bases at V and 6 bases at J, leaving 12 bases unmatched.

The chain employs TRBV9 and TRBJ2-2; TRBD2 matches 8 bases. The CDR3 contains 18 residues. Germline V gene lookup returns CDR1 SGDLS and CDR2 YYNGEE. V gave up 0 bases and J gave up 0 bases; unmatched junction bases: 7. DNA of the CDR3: TGTGCCAGCAGCGTAGCCCCCCATAGCGGGACGAACACCGGGGAGCTGTTTTTT. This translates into CASSVAPHSGTNTGELFF.

The chain's CDR3 is CASSTGQGATNEQFF. The DNA of the CDR3 is TGTGCCAGTAGTACGGGACAGGGGGCGACGAATGAGCAGTTCTTC. V usage is TRBV19 and J usage is TRBJ2-1, with 12 nucleotides matching TRBD1. Trimming took 4 bases from V and 7 from J; bases not matched to a gene: 5. In germline, CDR1 is LNHDA, CDR2 SQIVND (reference sequence). CDR3 length equals 15 residues.

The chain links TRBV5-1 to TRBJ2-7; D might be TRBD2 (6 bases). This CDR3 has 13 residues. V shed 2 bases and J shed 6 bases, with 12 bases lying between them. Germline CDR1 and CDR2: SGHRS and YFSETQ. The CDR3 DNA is TGCGCCAGCAGCTTCTCGCGGGAATCCGAGCAGTACTTC. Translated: CASSFSRESEQYF.

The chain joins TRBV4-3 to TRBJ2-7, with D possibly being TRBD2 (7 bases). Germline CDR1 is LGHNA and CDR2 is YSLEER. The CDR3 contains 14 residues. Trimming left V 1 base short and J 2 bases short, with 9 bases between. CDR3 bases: TGCGCCAGCAGCCAAGGGGAGGGGGCCTACGAGCAGTACTTC. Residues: CASSQGEGAYEQYF.

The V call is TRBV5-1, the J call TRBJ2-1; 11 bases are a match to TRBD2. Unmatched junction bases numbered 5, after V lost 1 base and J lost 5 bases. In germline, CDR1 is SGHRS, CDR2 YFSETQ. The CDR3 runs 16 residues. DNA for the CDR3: TGCGCCAGCAGCTTGAGTCTAGCGGGGGGTCACAATGAGCAGTTCTTC. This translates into CASSLSLAGGHNEQFF.

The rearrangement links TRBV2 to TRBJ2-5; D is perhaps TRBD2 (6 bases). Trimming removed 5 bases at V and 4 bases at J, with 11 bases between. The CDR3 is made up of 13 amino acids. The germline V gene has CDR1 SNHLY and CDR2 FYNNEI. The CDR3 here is CASSLARGETQYF. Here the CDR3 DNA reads TGTGCCAGCAGTCTAGCGCGTGGAGAGACCCAGTACTTC.

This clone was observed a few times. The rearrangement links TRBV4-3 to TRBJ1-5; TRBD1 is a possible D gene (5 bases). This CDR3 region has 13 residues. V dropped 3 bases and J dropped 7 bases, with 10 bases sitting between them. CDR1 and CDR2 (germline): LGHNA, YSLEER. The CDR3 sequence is CASSQAQGQPQHF. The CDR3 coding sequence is TGCGCCAGCAGCCAGGCTCAGGGCCAGCCCCAGCATTTT.

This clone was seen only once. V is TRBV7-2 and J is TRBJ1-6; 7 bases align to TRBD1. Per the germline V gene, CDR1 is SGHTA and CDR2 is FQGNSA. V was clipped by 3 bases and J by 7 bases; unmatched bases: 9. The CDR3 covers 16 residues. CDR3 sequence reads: CASSLRSGQKNSPLHF. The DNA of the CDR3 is TGTGCCAGCAGCTTGAGGTCGGGACAGAAGAATTCACCCCTCCACTTT. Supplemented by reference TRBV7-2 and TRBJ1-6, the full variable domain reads GAGVSQSPSNKVTEKGKDVELRCDPISGHTALYWYRQSLGQGLEFLIYFQGNSAPDKSGLPSDRFSAERTGGSVSTLTIQRTQQEDSAVYLCASSLRSGQKNSPLHFGNGTRLTVT.

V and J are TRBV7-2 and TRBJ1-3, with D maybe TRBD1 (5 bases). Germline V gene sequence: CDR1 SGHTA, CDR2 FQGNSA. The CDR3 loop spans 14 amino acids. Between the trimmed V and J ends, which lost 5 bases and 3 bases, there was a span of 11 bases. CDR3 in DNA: TGTGCCAGCAGCCCCACCGGGGGTGGAAACACCATATATTTT. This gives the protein CASSPTGGGNTIYF.

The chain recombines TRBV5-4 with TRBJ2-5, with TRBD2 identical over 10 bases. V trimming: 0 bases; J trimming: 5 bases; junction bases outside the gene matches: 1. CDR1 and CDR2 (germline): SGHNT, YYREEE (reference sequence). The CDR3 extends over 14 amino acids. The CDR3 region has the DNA TGTGCCAGCAGCTTGGAGCGGGGGGGCGAGACCCAGTACTTC. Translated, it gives CASSLERGGETQYF.

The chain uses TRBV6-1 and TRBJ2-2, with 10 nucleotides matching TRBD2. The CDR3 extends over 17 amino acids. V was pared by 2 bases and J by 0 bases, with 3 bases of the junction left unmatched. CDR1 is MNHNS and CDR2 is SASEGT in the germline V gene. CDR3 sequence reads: CASSELAGVANTGELFF. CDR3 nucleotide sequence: TGTGCCAGCAGTGAACTAGCGGGAGTTGCGAACACCGGGGAGCTGTTTTTT.

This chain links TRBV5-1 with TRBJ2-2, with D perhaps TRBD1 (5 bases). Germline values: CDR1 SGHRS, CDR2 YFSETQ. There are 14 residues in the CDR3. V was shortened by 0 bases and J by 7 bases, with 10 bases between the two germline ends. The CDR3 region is CASSLAGPGGELFF. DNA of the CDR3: TGCGCCAGCAGCTTGGCAGGGCCGGGCGGGGAGCTGTTTTTT.

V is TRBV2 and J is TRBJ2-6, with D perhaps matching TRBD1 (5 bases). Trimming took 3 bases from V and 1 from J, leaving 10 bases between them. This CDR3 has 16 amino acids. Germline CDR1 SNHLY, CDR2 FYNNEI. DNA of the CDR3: TGTGCCAGCAGTGATCGCAGGGTGTCTGGGGCCAACGTCCTGACTTTC. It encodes CASSDRRVSGANVLTF.

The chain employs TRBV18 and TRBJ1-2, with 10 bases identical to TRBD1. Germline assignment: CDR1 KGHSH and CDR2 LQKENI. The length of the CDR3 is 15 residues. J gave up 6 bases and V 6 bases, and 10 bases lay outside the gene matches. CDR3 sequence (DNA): TGTGCCAGCTCGCAACAACGACAGGGGGCGGATGGCTACACCTTC. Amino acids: CASSQQRQGADGYTF.

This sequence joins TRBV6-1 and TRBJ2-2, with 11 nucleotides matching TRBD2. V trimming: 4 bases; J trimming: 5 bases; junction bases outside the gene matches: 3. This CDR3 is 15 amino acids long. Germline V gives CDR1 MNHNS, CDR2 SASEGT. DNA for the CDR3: TGTGCCAGCAGTGGGGCTAGCGGGGGGACCGGGGAGCTGTTTTTT. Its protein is CASSGASGGTGELFF.

CDR3 residues: CASSAQGIDSPLHF. CDR3 in DNA: TGTGCCAGCAGCGCCCAGGGGATAGACTCACCCCTCCACTTT. V usage is TRBV7-9 and J usage is TRBJ1-6, with a possible D match to TRBD1 (6 bases). The CDR3 runs to 14 residues. Per germline, CDR1 SEHNR and CDR2 FQNEAQ (reference sequence). The germline V and J ends were trimmed by 5 bases and 10 bases, with 15 bases remaining between them. Full variable domain (rest looked up from reference TRBV7-9 and TRBJ1-6): DTGVSQNPRHKITKRGQNVTFRCDPISEHNRLYWYRQTLGQGPEFLTYFQNEAQLEKSRLLSDRFSAERPKGSFSTLEIQRTEQGDSAMYLCASSAQGIDSPLHFGNGTRLTVT.

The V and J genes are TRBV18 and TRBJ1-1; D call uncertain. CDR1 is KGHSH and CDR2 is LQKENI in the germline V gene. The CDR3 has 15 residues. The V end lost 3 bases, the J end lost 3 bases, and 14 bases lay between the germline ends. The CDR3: CASSPPAGSDTEAFF. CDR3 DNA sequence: TGTGCCAGCTCACCCCCCGCCGGGTCCGACACTGAAGCTTTCTTT.

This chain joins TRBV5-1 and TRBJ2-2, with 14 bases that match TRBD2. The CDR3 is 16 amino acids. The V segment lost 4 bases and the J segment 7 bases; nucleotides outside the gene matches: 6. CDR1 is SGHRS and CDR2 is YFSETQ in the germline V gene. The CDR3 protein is CASSPATSGRGGELFF. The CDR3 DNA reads TGCGCCAGCAGCCCTGCGACTAGCGGGAGGGGCGGGGAGCTGTTTTTT.

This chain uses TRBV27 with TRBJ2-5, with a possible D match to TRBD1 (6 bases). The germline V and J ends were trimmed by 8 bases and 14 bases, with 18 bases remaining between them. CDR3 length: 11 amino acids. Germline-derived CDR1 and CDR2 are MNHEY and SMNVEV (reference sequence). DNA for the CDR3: TGTGCCAGCCGATTAGGACAGAATCAATACTTC. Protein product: CASRLGQNQYF.

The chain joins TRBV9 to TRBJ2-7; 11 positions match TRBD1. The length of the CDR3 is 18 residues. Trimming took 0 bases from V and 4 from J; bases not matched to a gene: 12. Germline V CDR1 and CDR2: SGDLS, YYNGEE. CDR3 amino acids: CASSVVPNTGTGGYEQYF. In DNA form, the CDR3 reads TGTGCCAGCAGCGTAGTGCCGAACACCGGGACAGGGGGATACGAGCAGTACTTC.

The CDR3 DNA reads TGTGCCAGCAGTTCCGGGACAACAACATTCTCTGGGGCCAACGTCCTGACTTTC. The encoded protein is CASSSGTTTFSGANVLTF. The chain couples TRBV28 to TRBJ2-6, with D possibly matching TRBD1 (6 bases). V was pared by 4 bases and J by 0 bases, with 16 bases between. In germline, CDR1 is MDHEN, CDR2 SYDVKM. The CDR3 contains 18 residues.

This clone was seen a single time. The CDR3 is CASSGGFEQYF. CDR3 bases: TGTGCCAGCAGTGGGGGGTTCGAGCAGTACTTC. The chain uses TRBV6-5 and TRBJ2-5; D may be TRBD2 (6 bases). The J call is in doubt because the DNA end fits TRBJ2-7 better. Germline V gene sequence: CDR1 MNHEY, CDR2 SVGAGI. The CDR3 runs 11 residues.

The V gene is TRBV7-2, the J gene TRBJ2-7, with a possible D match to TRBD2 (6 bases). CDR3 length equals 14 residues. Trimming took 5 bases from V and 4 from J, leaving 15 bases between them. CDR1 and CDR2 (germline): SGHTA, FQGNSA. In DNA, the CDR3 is TGTGCCAGCAGCCCGGGGGTTGTAATTTACGAGCAGTACTTC. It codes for CASSPGVVIYEQYF.

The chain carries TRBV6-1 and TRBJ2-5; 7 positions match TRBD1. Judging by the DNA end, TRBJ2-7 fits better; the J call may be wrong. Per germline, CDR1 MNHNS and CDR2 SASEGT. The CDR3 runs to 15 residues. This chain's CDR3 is CASSLRPTGPYEQYF. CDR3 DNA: TGTGCCAGCAGTCTCCGCCCGACAGGGCCCTACGAGCAGTACTTC.

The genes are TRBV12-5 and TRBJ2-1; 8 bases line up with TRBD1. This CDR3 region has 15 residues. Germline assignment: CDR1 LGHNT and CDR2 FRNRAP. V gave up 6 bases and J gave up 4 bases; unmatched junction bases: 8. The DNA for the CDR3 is TGTGCTAGTGGGGCCGGGACAGGCCCATACAATGAGCAGTTCTTC. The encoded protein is CASGAGTGPYNEQFF.

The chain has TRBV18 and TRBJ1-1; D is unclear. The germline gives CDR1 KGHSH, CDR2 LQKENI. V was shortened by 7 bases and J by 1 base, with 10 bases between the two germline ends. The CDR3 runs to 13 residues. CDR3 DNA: TGTGCCAGCTATTACGGGGAGAACACTGAAGCTTTCTTT. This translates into CASYYGENTEAFF.

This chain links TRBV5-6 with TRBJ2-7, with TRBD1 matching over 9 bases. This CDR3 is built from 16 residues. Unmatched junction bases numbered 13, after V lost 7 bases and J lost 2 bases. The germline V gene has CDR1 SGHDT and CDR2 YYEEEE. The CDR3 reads CASRRTFGTGTYEQYF. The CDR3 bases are TGTGCCAGCCGGAGGACTTTTGGGACAGGGACCTACGAGCAGTACTTC. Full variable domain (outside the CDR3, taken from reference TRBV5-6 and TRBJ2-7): DAGVTQSPTHLIKTRGQQVTLRCSPKSGHDTVSWYQQALGQGPQFIFQYYEEEERQRGNFPDRFSGHQFPNYSSELNVNALLLGDSALYLCASRRTFGTGTYEQYFGPGTRLTVT.